The 30 T cell receptor beta chains in this list originate from one sample, sequenced in a study of blood T cell repertoires in COVID-19. The method was immunoSEQ multiplex PCR; TCRdb's version includes in-frame clones alone and lacks a portion of them. The sample shows roughly 220,000 clones, roughly 86% of them seen only once. What was sequenced was peripheral blood. The receptors here all came from a woman aged 45-59 years with COVID-19, enrolled during active disease.

This chain uses TRBV19 with TRBJ2-2; 7 bases are a match to TRBD2. Germline CDR1 reads LNHDA; CDR2 reads SQIVND (reference sequence). This CDR3 contains 15 residues. Unmatched junction bases numbered 13, after V lost 10 bases and J lost 5 bases. The CDR3 bases are TGTGCCACGCTAAAGCCGGGGGGAGGGACCGGGGAGCTGTTTTTT. Its protein is CATLKPGGGTGELFF.

The chain is built from TRBV24-1 and TRBJ2-3, with D possibly matching TRBD1 (5 bases). With 4 bases removed from V and 2 bases from J, the gap between germline ends came to 12 bases. The CDR3 is made up of 15 amino acids. Germline-derived CDR1 and CDR2 are KGHDR and SFDVKD. The CDR3 region has the DNA TGTGCCACCAGTGACCCTGGGGCCCCCACAGATACGCAGTATTTT. Translation gives CATSDPGAPTDTQYF.

This chain uses TRBV5-8 with TRBJ2-3; D may be TRBD2 (5 bases). Germline CDR1 and CDR2: SGHTS and YDEGEE. V was clipped by 7 bases and J by 5 bases, with 17 bases between them. The CDR3 has 14 residues. The DNA of the CDR3 is TGTGCCAGCCCCGACTACAAAAGGGAAGATACGCAGTATTTT. Encoded protein: CASPDYKREDTQYF.

The V gene is TRBV7-8, the J gene TRBJ2-5; 14 nucleotides align to TRBD2. Germline V lookup: CDR1 SGHVS, CDR2 FQNEAQ. This CDR3 spans 17 amino acids. The V and J ends lost 5 bases and 7 bases, in that order; junction bases with no gene match: 12. The CDR3 is CASSPGLAGGSPATQYF. In DNA form, the CDR3 reads TGTGCCAGCAGCCCTGGACTAGCGGGGGGATCCCCTGCGACCCAGTACTTC.

The J gene is TRBJ2-3, the V gene TRBV5-1, with 10 bases identical to TRBD1. The CDR3 has 14 residues. The V segment lost 6 bases and the J segment 5 bases; nucleotides outside the gene matches: 6. The germline CDR1 and CDR2 sequences are SGHRS and YFSETQ. The CDR3 region is CASNGDRGIDTQYF. The CDR3 nucleotides read TGCGCCAGCAACGGGGACAGGGGAATAGATACGCAGTATTTT.

The V and J genes are TRBV3-1 (or the pseudogene TRBV3-2) and TRBJ1-6; D is unclear. The CDR3 contains 16 residues. The germline V and J ends were trimmed by 4 bases and 3 bases, with 13 bases remaining between them. The germline CDR1 and CDR2 sequences are LGHDT and YNNKEL (reference sequence). This CDR3 reads CASSPREGFYNSPLHF. For the CDR3, the DNA is TGTGCCAGCAGCCCAAGGGAGGGTTTCTATAATTCACCCCTCCACTTT.

V gene TRBV28 combines with J gene TRBJ1-1; tentative D call: TRBD1 (6 bases). CDR1 MDHEN and CDR2 SYDVKM come from the germline V gene. V was pared by 6 bases and J by 5 bases, with 13 bases between. This CDR3 region has 13 residues. The DNA of the CDR3 is TGTGCCAGCAGAGGGGGACCACGAACTGAAGCTTTCTTT. It encodes CASRGGPRTEAFF.

The chain employs TRBV6-5 and TRBJ1-4, with D perhaps TRBD1 (6 bases). V lost 7 bases and J 8 bases, leaving 14 bases between the germline ends. The length of the CDR3 is 13 residues. Germline-derived CDR1 and CDR2 are MNHEY and SVGAGI. As DNA, the CDR3 is TGTGCCAGCAAGACCCGGGGGGGCGAAAAACTGTTTTTT. As protein: CASKTRGGEKLFF.

The rearrangement uses TRBV21-1 and TRBJ1-3; the D call in the table, TRBD1, was not verified against the DNA. TRBV21-1 is an annotated pseudogene. The CDR3 contains 15 residues. DNA for the CDR3: TGTGCCAGCAGCAAAGCAAGGGGCTCTGGAAACACCATATATTTT. It encodes CASSKARGSGNTIYF.

V gene TRBV6-6 combines with J gene TRBJ2-7, with TRBD1 identical over 9 bases. This CDR3 is built from 14 residues. Losses at the gene ends were 7 bases for V and 0 bases for J; bases not matched to a gene: 4. Germline V CDR1 and CDR2: MNHNY, SVGAGI (reference sequence). The CDR3 spells CASISTGGSYEQYF. The CDR3 DNA follows: TGTGCCAGCATTTCGACAGGGGGCTCCTACGAGCAGTACTTC.

This clone was counted a few times. The V and J genes are TRBV30 and TRBJ1-6, with 7 bases fitting TRBD1. The CDR3 runs 15 residues. After removal of 2 bases from V and 3 bases from J, the junction contained 4 bases not matched to a gene. Germline V CDR1 and CDR2: GTSNPN, SVGIG (reference sequence). This CDR3 reads CAWSPGQDYNSPLHF. CDR3 nucleotide sequence: TGTGCCTGGAGTCCCGGACAGGACTATAATTCACCCCTCCACTTT.

The CDR3 region has the DNA TGTGCCAGCAGTTCCGGACAGGGTCTAGATACGCAGTATTTT. Its protein is CASSSGQGLDTQYF. This rearrangement joins TRBV27 to TRBJ2-3; 8 positions match TRBD1. V lost 4 bases to trimming and J lost 5 bases; unmatched junction nucleotides: 5. CDR3 length: 14 residues. In germline, CDR1 is MNHEY, CDR2 SMNVEV (reference sequence).

To note about this clone: The same CDR3 is also encoded by other DNA sequences in this sample. The gene calls are TRBV19 and TRBJ1-3, with D possibly being TRBD1 (6 bases). Per the germline V gene, CDR1 is LNHDA and CDR2 is SQIVND (reference sequence). Trimming shortened V by 8 bases and J by 4 bases, and 15 bases separated the two germline ends. This CDR3 spans 14 amino acids. CDR3 coding DNA: TGTGCCAGTTCAAACAGGGAGCCCGGAAACACCATATATTTT. Residues: CASSNREPGNTIYF.

V usage is TRBV4-1 and J usage is TRBJ2-3; possible D gene TRBD2, 6 bases. The ends were cut back, 0 bases at V and 2 bases at J, with 15 bases in the middle. Looked up from germline, CDR1 is MGHRA and CDR2 is YSYEKL. This CDR3 region has 17 residues. The CDR3 loop reads CASSQDLGRGYTDTQYF. Written as DNA, the CDR3 is TGCGCCAGCAGCCAAGACTTGGGGCGGGGCTACACAGATACGCAGTATTTT.

The chain joins TRBV2 to TRBJ2-7; D remains unclear. V dropped 1 base and J dropped 3 bases, with 10 bases sitting between them. Germline lookup yields CDR1 SNHLY and CDR2 FYNNEI. CDR3 length: 14 amino acids. CDR3 nucleotide sequence: TGTGCCAGCAGTGAAGAGCGCGCCCACTACGAGCAGTACGTC. Protein product: CASSEERAHYEQYV.

V gene TRBV12-5 combines with J gene TRBJ1-1; TRBD1 is a possible D gene (6 bases). Germline values: CDR1 LGHNT, CDR2 FRNRAP. This CDR3 contains 13 residues. Trimming stripped 6 bases from V and 2 bases from J, with 10 bases between. In DNA, the CDR3 is TGTGCTAGTGGGGACAGTTCTAACACTGAAGCTTTCTTT. Translated: CASGDSSNTEAFF.

The chain carries TRBV5-1 and TRBJ1-4, with D perhaps TRBD1 (6 bases). The V gene lost 4 bases and the J gene lost 7 bases, with 14 bases spanning the gap. This CDR3 region has 14 residues. The germline V gene encodes CDR1 SGHRS and CDR2 YFSETQ. CDR3 coding DNA: TGCGCCAGCAGCCCGACAGGCGGAAGTGAAAAACTGTTTTTT. Protein sequence: CASSPTGGSEKLFF.

J is TRBJ2-5 and V is TRBV9; a weak D match, TRBD2 (6 bases). Trimming cost V 0 bases and J 2 bases, with 14 bases left between them. The CDR3 is 16 residues long. Germline-derived CDR1 and CDR2 are SGDLS and YYNGEE. The CDR3 DNA follows: TGTGCCAGCAGCGTAGCTGTGGCGGGGAATCAAGAGACCCAGTACTTC. Residues: CASSVAVAGNQETQYF.

CDR3 amino acids: CASSVDRANYGYTF. The CDR3 DNA sequence: TGTGCCAGCAGCGTAGACCGAGCTAACTATGGCTACACCTTC. The chain employs TRBV9 and TRBJ1-2, with D hard to call. Trimming took off 0 bases at V and 0 bases at J, with 6 bases between the two ends. Germline lookup yields CDR1 SGDLS and CDR2 YYNGEE. CDR3 length: 14 amino acids.

In this sample, this clone turned up once. The chain's CDR3 is CASSYRTGGYTETQYF. The CDR3 nucleotides read TGTGCCAGCAGTTACCGGACAGGGGGCTATACGGAGACCCAGTACTTC. The rearrangement uses TRBV6-2 or TRBV6-3 and TRBJ2-5; 11 positions match TRBD1. CDR1 MNHEY and CDR2 SVGEGT come from the germline V gene. The CDR3 has 16 amino acids. Trimming cost V 2 bases and J 5 bases; bases outside gene matches: 7.

The chain combines TRBV2 with TRBJ1-4; D is possibly TRBD1 (5 bases). The CDR3 contains 17 residues. Germline CDR1 is SNHLY and CDR2 is FYNNEI. V lost 4 bases and J lost 0, with 15 bases in between. CDR3 DNA: TGTGCCAGCAGTGTACTGGGGGGATTTGCAACTAATGAAAAACTGTTTTTT. Translated, it gives CASSVLGGFATNEKLFF.

This clone was observed once. The chain couples TRBV5-1 to TRBJ2-3, with 10 bases that match TRBD2. The CDR3 has 16 residues. Trimming at V came to 3 bases and at J to 3 bases, leaving 7 bases not matched to a gene. The germline CDR1 and CDR2 sequences are SGHRS and YFSETQ. CDR3 residues: CASSWGAGGTTDTQYF. In nucleotides, the CDR3 is TGCGCCAGCAGCTGGGGAGCGGGGGGGACGACAGATACGCAGTATTTT.

The chain employs TRBV6-5 and TRBJ1-5, with D hard to call. Trimming left V 7 bases short and J 4 bases short, with 8 bases between. CDR3 length equals 12 residues. Germline CDR1 MNHEY, CDR2 SVGAGI. The CDR3 sequence: CASKGGNQPQHF. Written as DNA, the CDR3 is TGTGCCAGCAAAGGAGGGAATCAGCCCCAGCATTTT.

This chain links TRBV28 with TRBJ2-7; weak D call: TRBD1 (5 bases). V shed 10 bases and J shed 6 bases, with 19 bases lying between them. The CDR3 sequence is 13 residues long. Looked up from germline, CDR1 is MDHEN and CDR2 is SYDVKM. CDR3 protein: CATRQNNWSEQYF. The CDR3 bases are TGTGCCACCCGACAGAATAATTGGTCCGAGCAGTACTTC.

This sequence joins TRBV7-8 and TRBJ1-4, with a possible D match to TRBD1 (5 bases). Germline-derived CDR1 and CDR2 are SGHVS and FQNEAQ. The V gene lost 5 bases and the J gene lost 8 bases, with 6 bases spanning the gap. The CDR3 covers 11 residues. The CDR3 coding sequence is TGTGCCAGCAGCCCAGGGGAAAAACTGTTTTTT. It encodes CASSPGEKLFF.

This sequence joins TRBV10-1 and TRBJ2-3, with unresolved D. The CDR3 loop spans 11 amino acids. The V end was cut by 6 bases, the J end by 2 bases, with 3 bases between. The germline V gene has CDR1 WNHNN and CDR2 SYGVQD (reference sequence). CDR3 coding DNA: TGCGCCAGCAGCTACACAGATACGCAGTATTTT. Amino acids: CASSYTDTQYF.

This chain uses TRBV4-1 with TRBJ1-2; 12 nucleotides align to TRBD1. CDR1 is MGHRA and CDR2 is YSYEKL in the germline V gene. J was trimmed by 1 base and V by 3 bases; bases with no gene match: 15. The CDR3 consists of 20 residues. The CDR3: CASSQQGGQGAYRDNYGYTF. The CDR3 nucleotides are TGCGCCAGCAGCCAGCAGGGGGGACAGGGGGCTTATAGGGATAACTATGGCTACACCTTC.

The chain is built from TRBV5-1 and TRBJ2-5; the D is unclear. This CDR3 region has 13 residues. In germline, CDR1 is SGHRS, CDR2 YFSETQ. V lost 3 bases to trimming and J lost 4 bases, with 10 bases between them. CDR3 nucleotides: TGCGCCAGCAGCTCGAGGAGTTTAGAGACCCAGTACTTC. It codes for CASSSRSLETQYF.

The genes are TRBV7-2 and TRBJ1-2, with D maybe TRBD1 (6 bases). Trimming took 5 bases from V and 3 from J, leaving 13 bases between them. The CDR3 sequence is 14 residues long. Germline V lookup: CDR1 SGHTA, CDR2 FQGNSA. As DNA, the CDR3 is TGTGCCAGCAGCCGTCGTGGGGGCTACTATGGCTACACCTTC. Translating gives CASSRRGGYYGYTF.

This chain links TRBV19 with TRBJ1-2; D remains ambiguous. Germline CDR1 LNHDA, CDR2 SQIVND (reference sequence). V lost 1 base and J lost 6, with 15 bases in between. The CDR3 has 15 residues. Here the CDR3 reads CASSIVGTAANGYTF. In nucleotides, the CDR3 is TGTGCCAGTAGTATAGTCGGAACAGCAGCAAATGGCTACACCTTC.